This T cell receptor beta chain stems from a study of control samples from healthy donors and cancer patients. Here immunoSEQ multiplex PCR was the method, and the copy in TCRdb shows in-frame clones only, minus some. The table records 130,000 or so clones, more than 80% of them present only once. Losses at the gene ends were 2 bases for V and 8 bases for J; bases not matched to a gene: 10. CDR3 size: 16 residues. The germline V gene has CDR1 MNHEY and CDR2 SVGEGT. The chain carries TRBV6-2 or TRBV6-3 and TRBJ1-2; 11 bases match TRBD1. This TCR derives from a man younger than 35 in good health. Material: blood. The DNA for the CDR3 is TGTGCCAGCAGTTACCCTCGTGGACAGGGGGCGTGGGGCTACACCTTC. It encodes CASSYPRGQGAWGYTF.